These 26 T cell receptor beta chains share one sample of origin, sequenced in a study of cytomegalovirus exposure and HLA in healthy donors. The study ran its PCR with 60 Vbeta and 13 Jbeta primers. The data were produced by immunoSEQ multiplex PCR, yet TCRdb's version contains in-frame clones alone and is incomplete. The sample contains about 180,000 clones, about four fifths of which appear only once. Specimen: PBMCs. These receptors all come from a man younger than 30 in good health and CMV-seronegative.

The chain couples TRBV10-3 to TRBJ2-2; 7 positions match TRBD1. This CDR3 has 12 residues. Losses at the gene ends were 10 bases for V and 4 bases for J; bases not matched to a gene: 3. CDR1 and CDR2 (germline): ENHRY, SYGVKD. The CDR3: CATGQVTGELFF. CDR3 in DNA: TGTGCCACCGGACAGGTCACCGGGGAGCTGTTTTTT.

CDR3: CASRGQEPTGELFF. The DNA of the CDR3 is TGTGCCAGCAGGGGACAGGAGCCCACCGGGGAGCTGTTTTTT. The chain employs TRBV27 and TRBJ2-2, with 8 bases lining up with TRBD1. CDR1 and CDR2 (germline): MNHEY, SMNVEV (reference sequence). The CDR3 is made up of 14 amino acids. With V trimmed by 6 bases and J by 4 bases, 4 bases remained unmatched.

As DNA, the CDR3 is TGTGCCAGCAGCGTAATGGACACCCTCACAGATACGCAGTATTTT. It codes for CASSVMDTLTDTQYF. The chain carries TRBV9 and TRBJ2-3, with D possibly being TRBD1 (5 bases). The CDR3 extends over 15 amino acids. Germline V gene sequence: CDR1 SGDLS, CDR2 YYNGEE. Trimming pared 1 base from V and 2 bases from J, leaving 11 bases between.

The chain combines TRBV21-1 with TRBJ2-7; TRBD2, the D gene given by the table, was not confirmed from the DNA. TRBV21-1 has pseudogene status. The CDR3 loop spans 15 amino acids. The CDR3 DNA reads as TGTGCCAGCAGCAAAGGCTGGACGGGAGACTACGAGCAGTACTTC. Its translation: CASSKGWTGDYEQYF.

The J gene is TRBJ2-2, the V gene TRBV5-6, with D uncertain. The CDR3 has 17 amino acids. The germline V gene has CDR1 SGHDT and CDR2 YYEEEE. The ends were cut back, 5 bases at V and 0 bases at J, with 17 bases in the middle. The CDR3 loop reads CASSFPSGSPNTGELFF. CDR3 sequence (DNA): TGTGCCAGCAGTTTCCCCTCGGGTAGCCCGAACACCGGGGAGCTGTTTTTT.

The chain combines TRBV4-1 with TRBJ2-7; no firm D call. Deletions cut 1 base from V and 0 bases from J, with 10 bases between. The CDR3 totals 15 residues. CDR1 and CDR2 from the germline V gene are MGHRA and YSYEKL. CDR3 coding DNA: TGCGCCAGCAGCCAAGGACACACCAGCTCCTACGAGCAGTACTTC. This sequence encodes CASSQGHTSSYEQYF.

This clone is a singleton in its sample. The rearrangement joins TRBV27 to TRBJ2-5, with TRBD1 matching over 9 bases. CDR1 MNHEY and CDR2 SMNVEV come from the germline V gene (reference sequence). Trimming cost V 8 bases and J 5 bases; bases outside gene matches: 12. The CDR3 runs 15 residues. Written as DNA, the CDR3 is TGTGCCAGCGGAACCTACAGGGGGCAAAGGGAGACCCAGTACTTC. This translates into CASGTYRGQRETQYF.

The chain employs TRBV11-2 and TRBJ1-3; D call uncertain. Germline V CDR1 and CDR2: SGHAT, FQNNGV. CDR3 length equals 16 residues. The germline V and J ends were trimmed by 2 bases and 0 bases, with 11 bases remaining between them. Here the CDR3 reads CASSLTPPNSGNTIYF. The CDR3, as DNA: TGTGCCAGCAGCTTAACCCCCCCTAACTCTGGAAACACCATATATTTT.

The genes are TRBV30 and TRBJ2-3; D uncertain. The CDR3 loop spans 12 amino acids. Trimming took 4 bases from V and 4 from J, leaving 9 bases between them. Germline CDR1 is GTSNPN and CDR2 is SVGIG (reference sequence). The CDR3 here is CAWTRSADTQYF. In DNA form, the CDR3 reads TGTGCCTGGACTCGAAGCGCAGATACGCAGTATTTT.

The rearrangement joins TRBV20-1 to TRBJ1-2; D is uncertain. This CDR3 has 11 residues. Germline V gene lookup returns CDR1 DFQATT and CDR2 SNEGSKA (reference sequence). The V end lost 5 bases, the J end lost 1 base, and 5 bases lay between the germline ends. CDR3 bases: TGCAGTGCTCCCGTTAACTATGGCTACACCTTC. This encodes CSAPVNYGYTF.

The gene calls are TRBV27 and TRBJ2-2; no firm D call. V was shortened by 11 bases and J by 4 bases, with 14 bases between the two germline ends. This CDR3 comprises 13 residues. Germline V gene sequence: CDR1 MNHEY, CDR2 SMNVEV (reference sequence). Written as DNA, the CDR3 is TGTGCCTCATCCCTGAGGTCCACCGGGGAGCTGTTTTTT. Amino acids: CASSLRSTGELFF.

The chain links TRBV9 to TRBJ2-3; D might be TRBD1 (5 bases). V was cut by 0 bases and J by 2 bases, with 16 bases left in between. The germline V gene has CDR1 SGDLS and CDR2 YYNGEE. CDR3 length: 17 residues. The CDR3 loop reads CASSVGAGIANTDTQYF. The CDR3 region has the DNA TGTGCCAGCAGCGTAGGAGCAGGGATCGCCAACACAGATACGCAGTATTTT. Full variable domain (missing parts from reference TRBV9 and TRBJ2-3): DSGVTQTPKHLITATGQRVTLRCSPRSGDLSVYWYQQSLDQGLQFLIQYYNGEERAKGNILERFSAQQFPDLHSELNLSSLELGDSALYFCASSVGAGIANTDTQYFGPGTRLTVL.

The chain carries TRBV25-1 and TRBJ1-1, with 10 positions matching TRBD1. V lost 2 bases and J lost 2; bases outside the gene matches: 5. The CDR3 length is 16 residues. Germline V gene lookup returns CDR1 MGHDK and CDR2 SYGVNS. CDR3 bases: TGTGCCAGCAGTGAAAGGACAGGGGGGGACAACACTGAAGCTTTCTTT. Translation: CASSERTGGDNTEAFF.

This chain joins TRBV5-1 and TRBJ2-1; the match to TRBD2 covers 9 bases. Germline V gene data show CDR1 as SGHRS and CDR2 as YFSETQ. The CDR3 length is 17 residues. Germline trimming cut 0 bases from V and 7 bases from J; bases unmatched to any gene: 11. CDR3 in DNA: TGCGCCAGCAGCTTGGCCGGCGCGGGAGGGCCTGGGAATGAGCAGTTCTTC. Protein: CASSLAGAGGPGNEQFF.

The J gene is TRBJ1-6, the V gene TRBV6-1, with D perhaps matching TRBD1 (5 bases). There are 15 residues in the CDR3. V dropped 8 bases and J dropped 8 bases, with 19 bases sitting between them. Germline CDR1 reads MNHNS; CDR2 reads SASEGT. This CDR3 reads CASDAEGVTYSPLHF. In DNA form, the CDR3 reads TGTGCCAGCGACGCCGAAGGGGTAACTTATTCACCCCTCCACTTT.

The gene calls are TRBV29-1 and TRBJ1-2, with D unresolved. CDR3 size: 13 residues. The germline V gene has CDR1 SQVTM and CDR2 ANQGSEA. Trimming took 4 bases from V and 1 from J, leaving 10 bases between them. The CDR3 nucleotides read TGCAGCGTTGGTGGGGAGAGTAACTATGGCTACACCTTC. The encoded protein is CSVGGESNYGYTF. Variable domain in full (rest from reference TRBV29-1 and TRBJ1-2): SAVISQKPSRDICQRGTSLTIQCQVDSQVTMMFWYRQQPGQSLTLIATANQGSEATYESGFVIDKFPISRPNLTFSTLTVSNMSPEDSSIYLCSVGGESNYGYTFGSGTRLTVV.

This chain uses TRBV2 with TRBJ2-3; 7 bases fit TRBD1. The germline gives CDR1 SNHLY, CDR2 FYNNEI. This CDR3 is 14 amino acids long. Trimming removed 10 bases from V and 2 bases from J; junction bases left unmatched: 9. The CDR3 protein is CATKTGPATDTQYF. CDR3 nucleotides: TGTGCCACCAAGACAGGGCCAGCCACAGATACGCAGTATTTT.

The chain joins TRBV4-1 to TRBJ2-7; D is unresolved. CDR1 and CDR2 from the germline V gene are MGHRA and YSYEKL. This CDR3 is built from 13 residues. V lost 0 bases, J lost 2 bases, and 5 bases lay in between. In nucleotides, the CDR3 is TGCGCCAGCAGCCAAGAGTCCGCCTACGAGCAGTACTTC. Translation gives CASSQESAYEQYF.

The rearrangement links TRBV30 to TRBJ2-7, with TRBD2 matching over 10 bases. The CDR3 sequence is 14 residues long. CDR1 and CDR2 (germline): GTSNPN, SVGIG (reference sequence). V trimming: 2 bases; J trimming: 2 bases; junction bases outside the gene matches: 3. CDR3 amino acids: CAWSMSGGAYEQYF. The CDR3 DNA sequence: TGTGCCTGGAGTATGAGCGGGGGGGCCTACGAGCAGTACTTC.

This clone appeared once. J is TRBJ2-6 and V is TRBV11-1; D call uncertain. In germline, CDR1 is SGHAT, CDR2 FQDESV (reference sequence). The ends were cut back, 11 bases at V and 4 bases at J, with 15 bases in the middle. The CDR3 is made up of 14 amino acids. CDR3 bases: TGTGCCGGGCAGGCTCGGAAGGGGGCCAACGTCCTGACTTTC. This translates into CAGQARKGANVLTF. Looking up the rest from reference TRBV11-1 and TRBJ2-6 gives the full variable domain: EAEVAQSPRYKITEKSQAVAFWCDPISGHATLYWYRQILGQGPELLVQFQDESVVDDSQLPKDRFSAERLKGVDSTLKIQPAELGDSAMYLCAGQARKGANVLTFGAGSRLTVL.

The chain has TRBV6-4 and TRBJ2-3; 13 nucleotides agree with TRBD2. Germline loops: CDR1 MRHNA, CDR2 SNTAGT. The trim removed 4 bases at V and 4 bases at J, leaving 5 bases unmatched. This CDR3 is built from 16 residues. The CDR3 nucleotides read TGTGCCAGCAGTGGGACTAGCGGGGGATACGCAGATACGCAGTATTTT. Protein: CASSGTSGGYADTQYF.

The rearrangement links TRBV28 to TRBJ2-5; D possibly corresponds to TRBD1 (5 bases). The V and J ends lost 10 bases and 5 bases respectively, with 17 bases between them. Germline CDR1 and CDR2: MDHEN and SYDVKM. This CDR3 has 13 amino acids. The CDR3 reads CATLTALRETQYF. The CDR3 coding sequence is TGTGCCACCCTGACAGCACTCAGGGAGACCCAGTACTTC.

V and J are TRBV2 and TRBJ1-6; 9 nucleotides line up with TRBD1. The CDR3 loop spans 13 amino acids. With 8 bases clipped from V and 4 bases from J, the junction kept 0 bases outside the gene matches. Germline values: CDR1 SNHLY, CDR2 FYNNEI. The DNA of the CDR3 is TGTGCCAGCGGGACAGGGTATAATTCACCCCTCCACTTT. Its protein product is CASGTGYNSPLHF.

This chain connects TRBV7-2 to TRBJ2-1, with 7 bases identical to TRBD2. The CDR3 is made up of 15 amino acids. Trimming took 2 bases from V and 10 from J; bases not matched to a gene: 11. Per germline, CDR1 SGHTA and CDR2 FQGNSA. Here the CDR3 DNA reads TGTGCCAGCAGCTTATATGGGGGAGGGCCGGAGGAGCAGTTCTTC. It encodes CASSLYGGGPEEQFF.

The chain links TRBV19 to TRBJ1-1; 7 nucleotides line up with TRBD1. The junction had 9 bases not matched to a gene; V was cut back by 4 bases and J by 4 bases. Germline V gene lookup returns CDR1 LNHDA and CDR2 SQIVND (reference sequence). This CDR3 spans 15 amino acids. This CDR3 is CASSRATGVLTEAFF. DNA of the CDR3: TGTGCCAGTAGTAGGGCAACAGGGGTCCTCACTGAAGCTTTCTTT.

Worth noting for this clone: The junction differs from germline at one of its ends, possibly a read error. The V call is TRBV4-1, the J call TRBJ2-7, with 7 bases aligning to TRBD2. The CDR3 consists of 18 residues. CDR1 and CDR2 from the germline V gene are MGHRA and YSYEKL. For the CDR3, the DNA is TGCGCCAGCAGCCAAGAATACCCCCCCCCTAGCGGACTTCGACCAAATTCTTTC. Translation: CASSQEYPPPSGLRPNSF.